These 24 T cell receptor beta chains originate from one sample sequenced in a study of cytomegalovirus exposure and HLA in healthy donors. The PCR was carried out with 60 Vbeta primers and 13 Jbeta primers. TCRdb's table, derived via immunoSEQ multiplex PCR, lists solely in-frame clones and lacks some. The table shows about 260,000 clones, with roughly 70% occurring only once. The source material was PBMCs. Receptors were obtained from a female donor in good health and CMV-seronegative.

This sequence joins TRBV7-9 and TRBJ1-1, with D maybe TRBD1 (5 bases). With 1 base removed from V and 9 bases from J, the gap between germline ends came to 9 bases. Germline V gives CDR1 SEHNR, CDR2 FQNEAQ (reference sequence). CDR3 length: 12 residues. CDR3 DNA: TGTGCCAGCAGCTTAGTCCAGGGAAAAGCTTTCTTT. Translation: CASSLVQGKAFF. Drawing the rest from reference TRBV7-9 and TRBJ1-1, the complete variable domain is DTGVSQNPRHKITKRGQNVTFRCDPISEHNRLYWYRQTLGQGPEFLTYFQNEAQLEKSRLLSDRFSAERPKGSFSTLEIQRTEQGDSAMYLCASSLVQGKAFFGQGTRLTVV.

This rearrangement joins TRBV29-1 to TRBJ2-7; 7 bases are a match to TRBD1. The J call may be incorrect, as the DNA end agrees better with TRBJ2-1. Germline CDR1 is SQVTM and CDR2 is ANQGSEA. This CDR3 spans 14 amino acids. The CDR3 DNA follows: TGCAGCGCCGCTCATCCCCGGGACAGCAATGAGCAGTTCTTC. It encodes CSAAHPRDSNEQFF.

This sequence joins TRBV4-1 and TRBJ2-5, with TRBD1 matching 11 bases. Judging by the DNA end, TRBJ2-7 fits better; the J call may be wrong. In germline, CDR1 is MGHRA, CDR2 YSYEKL. CDR3 length: 15 residues. The CDR3 is CASSLAGTGGYEQYF. Here the CDR3 DNA reads TGCGCCAGCAGCCTGGCGGGGACAGGGGGATACGAGCAGTACTTC.

Comments on this clone: Distinct nucleotide sequences in the sample also encode this CDR3. The V call is TRBV7-2, the J call TRBJ1-2; D gene ambiguous. This CDR3 comprises 14 residues. The germline V gene has CDR1 SGHTA and CDR2 FQGNSA. Deletions cut 1 base from V and 2 bases from J, with 8 bases between. The CDR3 loop is CASSLEEGNYGYTF. Written as DNA, the CDR3 is TGTGCCAGCAGCTTAGAAGAGGGAAACTATGGCTACACCTTC.

V gene TRBV5-1 combines with J gene TRBJ2-3; D is perhaps TRBD2 (6 bases). V gave up 4 bases and J gave up 5 bases, with 8 bases separating them. Germline CDR1 SGHRS, CDR2 YFSETQ. The CDR3 contains 12 residues. CDR3 DNA: TGCGCCAGCAGCGGGCGGGAAGATACGCAGTATTTT. This sequence encodes CASSGREDTQYF.

The rearrangement uses TRBV30 and TRBJ1-5; D remains ambiguous. CDR3 length: 12 amino acids. Germline CDR1 and CDR2: GTSNPN and SVGIG (reference sequence). The V gene lost 2 bases and the J gene lost 4 bases, with 6 bases spanning the gap. The CDR3 region has the DNA TGTGCCTGGAGTTCGGGGAATCAGCCCCAGCATTTT. Protein sequence: CAWSSGNQPQHF. Combining the CDR3 with reference TRBV30 and TRBJ1-5 gives the whole variable domain SQTIHQWPATLVQPVGSPLSLECTVEGTSNPNLYWYRQAAGRGLQLLFYSVGIGQISSEVPQNLSASRPQDRQFILSSKKLLLSDSGFYLCAWSSGNQPQHFGDGTRLSIL.

The chain employs TRBV6-4 and TRBJ2-2, with TRBD2 as a possible D gene (5 bases). The CDR3 loop spans 17 amino acids. Germline loops: CDR1 MRHNA, CDR2 SNTAGT. V lost 3 bases and J 1 base, leaving 15 bases between the germline ends. CDR3 region: CASSEEHRRGNTGELFF. The CDR3 region has the DNA TGTGCCAGCAGTGAGGAGCACCGCCGGGGGAACACCGGGGAGCTGTTTTTT.

The chain links TRBV6-5 to TRBJ2-2; 7 bases agree with TRBD2. V dropped 0 bases and J dropped 5; count of bases not matched to a gene: 3. The CDR3 has 15 residues. The germline V gene has CDR1 MNHEY and CDR2 SVGAGI. In DNA, the CDR3 is TGTGCCAGCAGTTACTCTGGGGGGGGTACCGGGGAGCTGTTTTTT. Its translation: CASSYSGGGTGELFF.

The V gene is TRBV6-6, the J gene TRBJ2-5, with D perhaps matching TRBD1 (5 bases). V was cut by 5 bases and J by 5 bases, with 12 bases left in between. Germline assignment: CDR1 MNHNY and CDR2 SVGAGI (reference sequence). This CDR3 has 13 amino acids. In nucleotides, the CDR3 is TGTGCCAGCAGTCCACAGGCCGGGGAGACCCAGTACTTC. Protein: CASSPQAGETQYF.

The J gene is TRBJ1-1, the V gene TRBV11-3, with D maybe TRBD1 (6 bases). This CDR3 comprises 15 residues. The germline V gene encodes CDR1 SGHNT and CDR2 YENEEA. The ends were cut back, 2 bases at V and 0 bases at J, with 10 bases in the middle. The CDR3 sequence is CASSLSPGVNTEAFF. DNA for the CDR3: TGTGCCAGCAGCTTATCCCCAGGGGTGAACACTGAAGCTTTCTTT.

This sequence joins TRBV11-2 and TRBJ2-7; 10 bases are a match to TRBD2. Germline V gene data show CDR1 as SGHAT and CDR2 as FQNNGV. This CDR3 region has 15 residues. V lost 3 bases to trimming and J lost 2 bases; unmatched junction nucleotides: 4. The CDR3 region is CASSLRTSGPYEQYF. The DNA of the CDR3 is TGTGCCAGCAGCTTGCGGACTAGCGGACCCTACGAGCAGTACTTC.

The chain joins TRBV7-9 to TRBJ2-7; D remains unclear. The CDR3 totals 13 residues. V shed 1 base and J shed 1 base, with 5 bases lying between them. The V gene's germline CDR1 is SEHNR and CDR2 FQNEAQ (reference sequence). Here the CDR3 DNA reads TGTGCCAGCAGCTTAGACAGTTCCTACGAGCAGTACTTC. It is translated as CASSLDSSYEQYF.

The rearrangement joins TRBV7-9 to TRBJ2-7; tentative D call: TRBD2 (5 bases). The V gene's germline CDR1 is SEHNR and CDR2 FQNEAQ (reference sequence). V was shortened by 5 bases and J by 3 bases, with 11 bases between the two germline ends. The CDR3 is 13 amino acids. Here the CDR3 DNA reads TGTGCCAGCAGCCCCGTAGAGGGCTACGAGCAGTACTTC. Amino acid sequence: CASSPVEGYEQYF.

This clone has just a few counts. The rearrangement joins TRBV6-5 to TRBJ1-1; 7 nucleotides agree with TRBD1. With 5 bases clipped from V and 0 bases from J, the junction kept 6 bases outside the gene matches. The CDR3 loop spans 15 amino acids. Germline CDR1 is MNHEY and CDR2 is SVGAGI. CDR3 residues: CASSPPDRMNTEAFF. Written as DNA, the CDR3 is TGTGCCAGCAGTCCACCGGACAGGATGAACACTGAAGCTTTCTTT.

The chain is built from TRBV19 and TRBJ2-7, with D maybe TRBD1 (6 bases). The CDR3 is 17 residues long. Germline CDR1 is LNHDA and CDR2 is SQIVND (reference sequence). V shed 5 bases and J shed 2 bases, with 22 bases lying between them. CDR3 protein: CASSPGRQVGNPYEQYF. CDR3 DNA sequence: TGTGCCAGTAGTCCCGGGCGACAGGTAGGGAATCCCTACGAGCAGTACTTC.

Here the CDR3 DNA reads TGCGCCAGCAGCTTGGAGGGGGACAAGGATACGCAGTATTTT. Translated: CASSLEGDKDTQYF. J is TRBJ2-3 and V is TRBV5-1; possible D gene TRBD1, 6 bases. Germline V CDR1 and CDR2: SGHRS, YFSETQ. This CDR3 has 14 residues. V lost 0 bases and J 6 bases, leaving 11 bases between the germline ends.

The chain has TRBV28 and TRBJ1-5; D call uncertain. Germline CDR1 and CDR2: MDHEN and SYDVKM. The V end lost 3 bases, the J end lost 6 bases, and 9 bases lay between the germline ends. The length of the CDR3 is 13 residues. CDR3 sequence reads: CASSLNGVQPQHF. The CDR3, as DNA: TGTGCCAGCAGTTTGAACGGGGTTCAGCCCCAGCATTTT.

CDR3 sequence (DNA): TGTGCCATCAGTGAGGCAGGCAGGGGACAGAGGAACACTGAAGCTTTCTTT. This codes for CAISEAGRGQRNTEAFF. The rearrangement links TRBV10-3 to TRBJ1-1, with 7 bases matching TRBD1. The trim removed 2 bases at V and 1 base at J, leaving 10 bases unmatched. Germline CDR1 ENHRY, CDR2 SYGVKD. There are 17 residues in the CDR3.

This clone occurred once. The rearrangement joins TRBV6-6 to TRBJ1-1; no clear D. From germline, CDR1 is MNHNY and CDR2 SVGAGI (reference sequence). V dropped 6 bases and J dropped 8 bases, with 13 bases sitting between them. The CDR3 is made up of 12 amino acids. The CDR3 is CASSTTRSEAFF. The CDR3 DNA follows: TGTGCCAGCAGCACGACAAGATCGGAAGCTTTCTTT.

Note on this clone: An end of the junction does not agree with germline; a read error may underlie this. The V gene is TRBV7-9, the J gene TRBJ1-1; 8 nucleotides match TRBD1. CDR1 is SEHNR and CDR2 is FQNEAQ in the germline V gene (reference sequence). The length of the CDR3 is 17 residues. CDR3 region: CSSSRSKLGQVKTEAFF. In nucleotides, the CDR3 is TGTTCCAGCAGCCGATCTAAATTGGGACAGGTGAAGACTGAAGCTTTCTTT. The entire variable domain, with the rest obtained from reference TRBV7-9 and TRBJ1-1, is as follows: DTGVSQNPRHKITKRGQNVTFRCDPISEHNRLYWYRQTLGQGPEFLTYFQNEAQLEKSRLLSDRFSAERPKGSFSTLEIQRTEQGDSAMYLCSSSRSKLGQVKTEAFFGQGTRLTVV.

The sample holds a few counts of this clone. V is TRBV4-1 and J is TRBJ2-7; possibly TRBD1 for D (6 bases). Trimming shortened V by 4 bases and J by 0 bases, and 16 bases separated the two germline ends. CDR1 and CDR2 (germline): MGHRA, YSYEKL. This CDR3 is 16 amino acids long. The CDR3 coding sequence is TGCGCCAGCAGCCGGTTGACAGGTACCAGCTCCTACGAGCAGTACTTC. It translates to CASSRLTGTSSYEQYF.

This chain connects TRBV7-3 to TRBJ1-3, with D maybe TRBD1 (6 bases). CDR3 length: 15 amino acids. Germline lookup yields CDR1 SGHTA and CDR2 FQGTGA. The V and J ends lost 4 bases and 0 bases respectively, with 10 bases between them. CDR3 DNA sequence: TGTGCCAGCAGCTCCGGGGGGCTCTCTGGAAACACCATATATTTT. This codes for CASSSGGLSGNTIYF. Full variable domain (missing parts from reference TRBV7-3 and TRBJ1-3): GAGVSQTPSNKVTEKGKYVELRCDPISGHTALYWYRQSLGQGPEFLIYFQGTGAADDSGLPNDRFFAVRPEGSVSTLKIQRTERGDSAVYLCASSSGGLSGNTIYFGEGSWLTVV.

The rearrangement joins TRBV7-6 to TRBJ1-1; 12 bases are shared with TRBD1. The CDR3 runs 17 residues. Trimming took 5 bases from V and 7 from J; bases not matched to a gene: 14. Per germline, CDR1 SGHVS and CDR2 FNYEAQ. Here the CDR3 reads CASSEQWDRGQEDEAFF. CDR3 nucleotide sequence: TGTGCCAGCAGCGAACAATGGGACAGGGGGCAAGAGGATGAAGCTTTCTTT.

The chain couples TRBV5-6 to TRBJ2-7, with 11 bases aligning to TRBD2. The ends lost 2 bases at V and 3 bases at J; junction bases unmatched: 4. Germline values: CDR1 SGHDT, CDR2 YYEEEE. The CDR3 covers 15 residues. In DNA form, the CDR3 reads TGTGCCAGCAGCTTCTTAGCGGGAGGGAGCTACGAGCAGTACTTC. Translated, it gives CASSFLAGGSYEQYF.